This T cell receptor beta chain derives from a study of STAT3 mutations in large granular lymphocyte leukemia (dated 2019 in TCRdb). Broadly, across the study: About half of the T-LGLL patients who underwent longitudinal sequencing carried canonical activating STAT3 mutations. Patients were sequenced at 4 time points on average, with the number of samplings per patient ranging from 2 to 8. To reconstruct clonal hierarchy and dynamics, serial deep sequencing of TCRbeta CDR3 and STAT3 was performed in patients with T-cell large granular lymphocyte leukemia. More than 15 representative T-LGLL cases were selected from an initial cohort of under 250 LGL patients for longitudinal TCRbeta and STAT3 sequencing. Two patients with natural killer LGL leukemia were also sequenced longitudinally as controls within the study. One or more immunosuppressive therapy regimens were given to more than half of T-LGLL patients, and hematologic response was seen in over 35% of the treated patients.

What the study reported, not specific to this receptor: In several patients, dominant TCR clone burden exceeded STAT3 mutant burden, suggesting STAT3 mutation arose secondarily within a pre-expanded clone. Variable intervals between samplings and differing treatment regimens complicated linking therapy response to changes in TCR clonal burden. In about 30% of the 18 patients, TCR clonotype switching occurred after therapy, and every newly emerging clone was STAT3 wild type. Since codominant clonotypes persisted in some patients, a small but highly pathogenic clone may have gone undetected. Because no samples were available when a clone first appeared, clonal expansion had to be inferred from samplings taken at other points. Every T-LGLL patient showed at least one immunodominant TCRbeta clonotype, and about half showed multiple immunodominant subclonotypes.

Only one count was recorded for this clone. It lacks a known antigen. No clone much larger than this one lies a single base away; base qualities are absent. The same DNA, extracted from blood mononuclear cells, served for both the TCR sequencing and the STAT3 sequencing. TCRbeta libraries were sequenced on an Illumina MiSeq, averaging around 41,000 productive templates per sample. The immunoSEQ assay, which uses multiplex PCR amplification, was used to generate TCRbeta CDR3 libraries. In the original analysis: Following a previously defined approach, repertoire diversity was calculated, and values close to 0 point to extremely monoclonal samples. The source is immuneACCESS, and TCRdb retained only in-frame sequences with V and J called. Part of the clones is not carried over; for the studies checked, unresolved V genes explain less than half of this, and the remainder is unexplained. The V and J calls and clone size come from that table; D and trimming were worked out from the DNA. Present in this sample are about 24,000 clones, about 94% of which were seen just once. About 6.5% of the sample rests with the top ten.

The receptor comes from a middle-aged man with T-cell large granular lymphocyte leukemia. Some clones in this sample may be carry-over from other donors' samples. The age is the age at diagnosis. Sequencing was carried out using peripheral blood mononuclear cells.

In nucleotide form, the sequence is TGTGCCAGCAGCTTGAGCACTGAAGCTTTCTTT. Its amino acids are CASSLSTEAFF. The rearrangement joined TRBV7-9 to TRBJ1-1, with an unclear D gene assignment. The germline V gene (reference sequence) provides CDR1 SEHNR and CDR2 FQNEAQ. Between the V and J ends, shortened by 3 bases and 4 bases respectively, the junction contains 3 bases. Measured from the cysteine to the phenylalanine, the CDR3 is 11 residues long. Only CDR3 DNA is held: 33 bases, read in frame from base 1.